These 18 T cell receptor beta chains were all obtained from the same sample, sequenced in a study of blood T cell repertoires in COVID-19. Clones were sequenced by immunoSEQ multiplex PCR, and TCRdb holds only the in-frame ones, with some missing. The sample lists 95,000 to 150,000 clones, 92% seen once, with around 2.1% in the top ten. Sequencing was done on a sample of peripheral blood. The receptors come from a man aged 45-65 years with COVID-19, enrolled during active disease.

This chain connects TRBV5-1 to TRBJ2-1, with D unclear. The CDR3 loop spans 12 amino acids. V was clipped by 7 bases and J by 3 bases, with 8 bases between them. Germline CDR1 SGHRS, CDR2 YFSETQ. CDR3 in amino acids: CASGSVYNEQFF. The CDR3 coding sequence is TGCGCCAGCGGCAGTGTCTACAATGAGCAGTTCTTC.

DNA for the CDR3: TGTGCCAGCAGGATCGACGGGCAAGAGACCCAGTACTTC. This gives the protein CASRIDGQETQYF. The V call is TRBV14, the J call TRBJ2-5; D is unclear. This CDR3 is 13 amino acids long. CDR1 SGHDN and CDR2 FVKESK come from the germline V gene. The ends were cut back, 6 bases at V and 2 bases at J, with 10 bases in the middle.

This chain uses TRBV30 with TRBJ1-4; 8 bases align to TRBD1. The CDR3 consists of 14 residues. The germline gives CDR1 GTSNPN, CDR2 SVGIG (reference sequence). With V trimmed by 2 bases and J by 8 bases, 7 bases remained unmatched. The CDR3 bases are TGTGCCTGGAGTTTAGGACAGGGAAAAGAAAAACTGTTTTTT. Amino acids: CAWSLGQGKEKLFF.

The table lists this clone with a count of one. The chain carries TRBV10-1 and TRBJ1-6, with D uncertain. With 7 bases removed from V and 7 bases from J, the gap between germline ends came to 14 bases. Germline V gene lookup returns CDR1 WNHNN and CDR2 SYGVQD (reference sequence). CDR3 length equals 14 residues. The CDR3, as DNA: TGCGCCAGCAAAAGTGAGGTCTGGAATTCACCCCTCCACTTT. Translation: CASKSEVWNSPLHF.

CDR3 sequence reads: CASSLGQGGPHEQYF. CDR3 DNA sequence: TGTGCCAGCAGTTTGGGACAGGGGGGGCCTCACGAGCAGTACTTC. This chain links TRBV27 with TRBJ2-7, with 11 bases aligning to TRBD1. J lost 5 bases, V lost 3 bases, and 6 bases had no gene match. The CDR3 is 15 residues long. CDR1 and CDR2 (germline): MNHEY, SMNVEV (reference sequence).

This chain links TRBV9 with TRBJ2-1; 9 bases align to TRBD2. Germline V lookup: CDR1 SGDLS, CDR2 YYNGEE. The junction had 8 bases not matched to a gene; V was cut back by 4 bases and J by 6 bases. The CDR3 totals 15 residues. The DNA for the CDR3 is TGTGCCAGCAGCCCCCCCGCGGGAGGGCGCAATGAGCAGTTCTTC. It codes for CASSPPAGGRNEQFF.

V is TRBV29-1 and J is TRBJ2-7; 8 nucleotides agree with TRBD2. Germline trimming cut 0 bases from V and 2 bases from J; bases unmatched to any gene: 9. This CDR3 spans 16 amino acids. Germline loops: CDR1 SQVTM, CDR2 ANQGSEA. The CDR3 region is CSVEDPLAGPPYEQYV. The CDR3 DNA is TGCAGCGTTGAAGACCCCCTAGCGGGCCCCCCCTACGAGCAGTACGTC.

The J gene is TRBJ2-1, the V gene TRBV28; 11 bases fit TRBD2. The CDR3 sequence is 13 residues long. V gave up 6 bases and J gave up 8 bases; unmatched junction bases: 3. Germline-derived CDR1 and CDR2 are MDHEN and SYDVKM. CDR3 region: CASSRLAGYEQFF. CDR3 nucleotides: TGTGCCAGCAGCCGACTAGCGGGATATGAGCAGTTCTTC.

The chain combines TRBV19 with TRBJ2-3, with D uncertain. Germline V gives CDR1 LNHDA, CDR2 SQIVND (reference sequence). The CDR3 length is 12 residues. V shed 3 bases and J shed 10 bases, with 11 bases lying between them. The CDR3 bases are TGTGCCAGTAGTATCTCTGAGCAAGCGCAGTATTTT. It is translated as CASSISEQAQYF.

The rearrangement links TRBV6-5 to TRBJ1-5; D is perhaps TRBD1 (5 bases). The CDR3 runs to 15 residues. Germline V CDR1 and CDR2: MNHEY, SVGAGI. V was shortened by 6 bases and J by 2 bases, with 14 bases between the two germline ends. CDR3 region: CASRAGLAGNQPQHF. CDR3 DNA sequence: TGTGCCAGCAGAGCGGGGCTGGCTGGCAATCAGCCCCAGCATTTT.

The chain combines TRBV24-1 with TRBJ2-1; 9 positions agree with TRBD2. V gave up 4 bases and J gave up 9 bases; unmatched junction bases: 15. The CDR3 is made up of 17 amino acids. CDR1 is KGHDR, CDR2 SFDVKD, per germline. CDR3 loop: CATSDRISGRLFSEQFF. For the CDR3, the DNA is TGTGCCACCAGTGACCGAATTAGCGGGAGACTGTTCAGTGAGCAGTTCTTC.

The chain couples TRBV5-1 to TRBJ2-5; 8 bases align to TRBD2. With 0 bases clipped from V and 4 bases from J, the junction kept 5 bases outside the gene matches. Germline CDR1 SGHRS, CDR2 YFSETQ. The CDR3 runs 15 residues. CDR3 sequence (DNA): TGCGCCAGCAGCTTGGACAGCGGGAGACGAGAGACCCAGTACTTC. It codes for CASSLDSGRRETQYF.

In this sample, this clone turned up once. The chain couples TRBV7-9 to TRBJ2-7, with TRBD1 matching 10 bases. The ends lost 4 bases at V and 0 bases at J; junction bases unmatched: 9. There are 17 residues in the CDR3. CDR1 and CDR2 (germline): SEHNR, FQNEAQ (reference sequence). The CDR3 spells CASSSALGQGISYEQYF. DNA of the CDR3: TGTGCCAGCAGCTCAGCGTTGGGACAGGGGATCTCCTACGAGCAGTACTTC.

This chain uses TRBV9 with TRBJ2-2, with 8 bases matching TRBD1. This CDR3 has 18 residues. The J segment lost 3 bases and the V segment lost 3 bases, leaving 13 bases of the junction unmatched. From germline, CDR1 is SGDLS and CDR2 YYNGEE. CDR3 protein: CASSARSLGGQDTGELFF. DNA for the CDR3: TGTGCCAGCAGCGCCCGTAGCCTAGGGGGACAGGACACCGGGGAGCTGTTTTTT. Drawing the rest from reference TRBV9 and TRBJ2-2, the complete variable domain is DSGVTQTPKHLITATGQRVTLRCSPRSGDLSVYWYQQSLDQGLQFLIQYYNGEERAKGNILERFSAQQFPDLHSELNLSSLELGDSALYFCASSARSLGGQDTGELFFGEGSRLTVL.

The DNA of the CDR3 is TGTGCCAGCAGCTCCCGGACTACCAAGTACAATGAGCAGTTCTTC. It codes for CASSSRTTKYNEQFF. The chain carries TRBV13 and TRBJ2-1; D might be TRBD2 (6 bases). Germline loops: CDR1 PRHDT, CDR2 FYEKMQ (reference sequence). With 4 bases removed from V and 4 bases from J, the gap between germline ends came to 14 bases. The CDR3 totals 15 residues.

This chain links TRBV11-2 with TRBJ2-2; 9 nucleotides line up with TRBD1. This CDR3 has 14 amino acids. The germline gives CDR1 SGHAT, CDR2 FQNNGV. V was clipped by 6 bases and J by 3 bases; unmatched bases: 2. The CDR3 here is CASRGQGDTGELFF. CDR3 sequence (DNA): TGTGCCAGCAGGGGACAGGGAGACACCGGGGAGCTGTTTTTT.

V usage is TRBV5-1 and J usage is TRBJ2-1, with a tentative D call TRBD2 (5 bases). Germline V gene data show CDR1 as SGHRS and CDR2 as YFSETQ. The CDR3 has 15 residues. V gave up 2 bases and J gave up 4 bases, with 13 bases separating them. CDR3 coding DNA: TGCGCCAGCAGCTTACCTAGCCGGGTTTACAATGAGCAGTTCTTC. It codes for CASSLPSRVYNEQFF.

DNA of the CDR3: TGTGCCAGCAGCCCCCAGGGGGACTATGGCTACACCTTC. Its protein is CASSPQGDYGYTF. This rearrangement joins TRBV7-9 to TRBJ1-2; the match to TRBD1 covers 7 bases. This CDR3 contains 13 residues. After removal of 5 bases from V and 3 bases from J, the junction contained 3 bases not matched to a gene. Germline V gene sequence: CDR1 SEHNR, CDR2 FQNEAQ (reference sequence).